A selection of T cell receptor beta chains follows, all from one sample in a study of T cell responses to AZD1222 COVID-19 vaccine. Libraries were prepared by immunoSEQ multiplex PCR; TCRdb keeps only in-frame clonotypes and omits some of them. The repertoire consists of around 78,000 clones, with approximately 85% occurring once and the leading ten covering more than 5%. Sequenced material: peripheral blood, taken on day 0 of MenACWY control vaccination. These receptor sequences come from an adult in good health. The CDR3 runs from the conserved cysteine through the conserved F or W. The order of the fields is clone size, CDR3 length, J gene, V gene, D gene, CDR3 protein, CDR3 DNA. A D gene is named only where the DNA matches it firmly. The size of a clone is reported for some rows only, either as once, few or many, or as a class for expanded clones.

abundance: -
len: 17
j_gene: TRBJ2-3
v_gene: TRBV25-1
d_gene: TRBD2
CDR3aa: CASSEYMTSGFTDTQYF
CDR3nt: TGTGCCAGCAGTGAATATATGACTAGCGGCTTCACAGATACGCAGTATTTT

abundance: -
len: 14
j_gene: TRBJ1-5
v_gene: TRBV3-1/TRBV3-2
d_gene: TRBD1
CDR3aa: CASSQTGFNQPQHF
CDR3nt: TGTGCCAGCAGCCAGACAGGGTTCAATCAGCCCCAGCATTTT

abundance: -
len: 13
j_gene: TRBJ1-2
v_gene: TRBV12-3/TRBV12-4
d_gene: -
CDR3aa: CASSIGPYGGYTF
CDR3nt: TGTGCCAGCAGTATAGGCCCGTACGGTGGCTACACCTTC

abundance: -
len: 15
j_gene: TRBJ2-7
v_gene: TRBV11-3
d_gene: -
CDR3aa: CASSLRSAFTYEQYF
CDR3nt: TGTGCCAGCAGCTTACGCAGTGCTTTCACCTACGAGCAGTACTTC

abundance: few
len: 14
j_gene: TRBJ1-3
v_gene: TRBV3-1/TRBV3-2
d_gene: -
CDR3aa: CASSQDGGRNTIYF
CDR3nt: TGTGCCAGCAGCCAAGATGGGGGCAGGAACACCATATATTTT

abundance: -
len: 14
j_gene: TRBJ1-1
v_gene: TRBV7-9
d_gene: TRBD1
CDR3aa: CASSADRAGTEAFF
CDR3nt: TGTGCCAGCAGCGCGGACAGGGCGGGCACTGAAGCTTTCTTT

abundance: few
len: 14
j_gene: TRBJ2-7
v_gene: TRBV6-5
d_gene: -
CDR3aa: CASSLFLEGYEQYF
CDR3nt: TGTGCCAGCAGCCTCTTTCTAGAAGGTTACGAGCAGTACTTC

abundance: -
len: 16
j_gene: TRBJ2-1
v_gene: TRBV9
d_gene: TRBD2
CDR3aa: CASSGFQAGGYNEQFF
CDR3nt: TGTGCCAGCAGCGGGTTTCAAGCGGGGGGGTACAATGAGCAGTTCTTC

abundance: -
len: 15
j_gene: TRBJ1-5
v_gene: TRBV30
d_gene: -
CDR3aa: CAWAQRGGLNQPQHF
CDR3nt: TGTGCCTGGGCCCAGAGGGGGGGTCTAAATCAGCCCCAGCATTTT

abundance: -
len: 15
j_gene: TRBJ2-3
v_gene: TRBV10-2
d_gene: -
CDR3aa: CASRPGTPSTDTQYF
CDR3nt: TGCGCCAGCAGGCCCGGGACACCTAGCACAGATACGCAGTATTTT

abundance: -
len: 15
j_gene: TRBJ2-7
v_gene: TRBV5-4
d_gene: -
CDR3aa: CASSSVGSQSYEQYF
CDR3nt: TGTGCCAGCAGCTCGGTCGGCAGCCAATCCTACGAGCAGTACTTC

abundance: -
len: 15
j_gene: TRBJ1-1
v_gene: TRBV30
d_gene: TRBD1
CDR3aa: CAWSGGGQGWTEAFF
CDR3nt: TGTGCCTGGAGTGGTGGAGGACAGGGCTGGACTGAAGCTTTCTTT

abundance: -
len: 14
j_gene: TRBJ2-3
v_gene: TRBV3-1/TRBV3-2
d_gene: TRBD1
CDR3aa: CASGRDRGTDTQYF
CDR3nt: TGTGCCAGCGGCCGGGACAGGGGCACAGATACGCAGTATTTT

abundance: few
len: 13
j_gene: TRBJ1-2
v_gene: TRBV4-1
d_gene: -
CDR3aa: CASSQQGPNGYTF
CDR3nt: TGCGCCAGCAGCCAACAGGGTCCCAATGGCTACACCTTC

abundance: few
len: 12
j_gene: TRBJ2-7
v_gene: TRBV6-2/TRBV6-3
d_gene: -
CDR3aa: CASSRQTYEQYF
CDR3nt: TGTGCCAGCAGTCGTCAAACCTACGAGCAGTACTTC

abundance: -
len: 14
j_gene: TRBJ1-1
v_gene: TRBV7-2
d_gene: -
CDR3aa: CASSLGTLNTEAFF
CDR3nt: TGTGCCAGCAGCTTGGGGACGCTGAACACTGAAGCTTTCTTT

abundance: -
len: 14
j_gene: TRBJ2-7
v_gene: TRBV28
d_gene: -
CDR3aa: CASIDSGTSYEQYF
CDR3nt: TGTGCCAGCATCGACTCGGGGACGTCCTACGAGCAGTACTTC

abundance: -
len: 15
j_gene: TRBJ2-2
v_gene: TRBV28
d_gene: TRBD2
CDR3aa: CASSWPSGGRGELFF
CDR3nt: TGTGCCAGCAGTTGGCCTAGCGGGGGTAGGGGGGAGCTGTTTTTT

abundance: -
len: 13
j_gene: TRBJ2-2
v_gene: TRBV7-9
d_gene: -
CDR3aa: CASSLAGTGELFF
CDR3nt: TGTGCCAGCAGCTTAGCAGGGACCGGGGAGCTGTTTTTT

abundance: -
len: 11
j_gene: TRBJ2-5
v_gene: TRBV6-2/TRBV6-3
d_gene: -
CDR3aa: CASSYGETQYF
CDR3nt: TGTGCCAGCAGTTACGGGGAGACCCAGTACTTC

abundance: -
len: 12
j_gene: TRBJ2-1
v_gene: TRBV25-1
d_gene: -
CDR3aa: CASGLTRNEQFF
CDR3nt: TGTGCCAGCGGACTCACCCGGAATGAGCAGTTCTTC

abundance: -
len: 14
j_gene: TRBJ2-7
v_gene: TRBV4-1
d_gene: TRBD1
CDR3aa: CASSLQTGLDEQYF
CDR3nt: TGCGCCAGCAGCCTACAGACAGGGTTGGACGAGCAGTACTTC

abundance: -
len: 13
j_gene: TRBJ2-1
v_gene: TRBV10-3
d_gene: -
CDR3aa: CAIRQGPNNEQFF
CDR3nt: TGTGCCATCAGGCAGGGCCCTAACAATGAGCAGTTCTTC

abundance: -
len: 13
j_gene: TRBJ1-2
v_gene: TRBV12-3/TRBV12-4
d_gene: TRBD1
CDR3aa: CASSTGADYGYTF
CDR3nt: TGTGCCAGCAGTACAGGGGCCGACTATGGCTACACCTTC

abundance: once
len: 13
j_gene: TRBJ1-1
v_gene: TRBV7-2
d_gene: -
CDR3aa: CASSFPLGTEAFF
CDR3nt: TGTGCCAGCAGCTTCCCGTTGGGGACTGAAGCTTTCTTT

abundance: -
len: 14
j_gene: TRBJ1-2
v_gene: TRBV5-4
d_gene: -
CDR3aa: CASSSQGPNYGYTF
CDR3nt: TGTGCCAGCAGCTCCCAGGGCCCCAACTATGGCTACACCTTC

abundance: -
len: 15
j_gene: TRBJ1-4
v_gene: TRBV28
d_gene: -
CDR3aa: CASSFLSPGGEKLFF
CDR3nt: TGTGCCAGCAGTTTTCTGAGTCCCGGAGGGGAAAAACTGTTTTTT

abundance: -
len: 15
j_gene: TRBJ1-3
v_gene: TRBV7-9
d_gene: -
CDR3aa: CASSLGVTSGNTIYF
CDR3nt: TGTGCCAGCAGCTTAGGAGTCACCTCTGGAAACACCATATATTTT

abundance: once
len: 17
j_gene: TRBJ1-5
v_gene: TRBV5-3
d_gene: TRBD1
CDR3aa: CARSSNDRGYSNQPQHF
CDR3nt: TGTGCCAGAAGCTCCAATGACAGGGGCTATAGCAATCAGCCCCAGCATTTT

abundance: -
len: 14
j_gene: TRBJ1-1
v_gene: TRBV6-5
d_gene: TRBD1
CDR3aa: CASSQWDSRTEAFF
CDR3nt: TGTGCCAGCAGTCAGTGGGACAGTCGCACTGAAGCTTTCTTT

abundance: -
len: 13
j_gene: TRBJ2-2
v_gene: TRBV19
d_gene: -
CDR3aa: CASTNGDTGELFF
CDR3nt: TGTGCCAGTACCAACGGGGACACCGGGGAGCTGTTTTTT

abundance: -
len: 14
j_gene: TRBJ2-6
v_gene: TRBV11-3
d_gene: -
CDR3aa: CASSQPPGANVLTF
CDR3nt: TGTGCCAGCAGCCAACCCCCTGGGGCCAACGTCCTGACTTTC

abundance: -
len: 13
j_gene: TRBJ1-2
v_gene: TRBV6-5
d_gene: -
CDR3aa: CASRYGRNYGYTF
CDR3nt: TGTGCCAGCAGGTACGGACGGAACTATGGCTACACCTTC

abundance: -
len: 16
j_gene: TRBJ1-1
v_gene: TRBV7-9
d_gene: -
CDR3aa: CASSPSQGMRDTEAFF
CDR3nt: TGTGCCAGCAGCCCTAGTCAGGGAATGCGGGACACTGAAGCTTTCTTT

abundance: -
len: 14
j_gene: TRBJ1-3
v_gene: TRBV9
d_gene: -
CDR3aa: CASSPGGPRNTIYF
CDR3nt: TGTGCCAGCAGCCCCGGGGGACCTCGGAACACCATATATTTT

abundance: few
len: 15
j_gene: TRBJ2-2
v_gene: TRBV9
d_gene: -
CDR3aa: CASSVGDSYTGELFF
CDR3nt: TGTGCCAGCAGCGTAGGGGACTCTTACACCGGGGAGCTGTTTTTT